The 3 T cell receptor beta chains below all came from one sample that was sequenced in a study of cytomegalovirus exposure and HLA in healthy donors. A multiplex PCR was run with 60 Vbeta primers and 13 Jbeta primers. TCRdb's table, derived via immunoSEQ multiplex PCR, lists solely in-frame clones and lacks some. The sample lists approximately 190,000 clones, roughly 76% occurring once. Sequences were obtained from PBMCs. The receptors stem from a man in his forties or fifties in good health and CMV-seropositive.

The V call is TRBV29-1, the J call TRBJ1-2, with 8 positions matching TRBD1. This CDR3 spans 11 amino acids. V shed 4 bases, J shed 7 bases, and the junction held 2 bases outside the gene matches. Germline loops: CDR1 SQVTM, CDR2 ANQGSEA. This CDR3 is CSVGTGFGYTF. DNA for the CDR3: TGCAGCGTTGGGACAGGGTTTGGCTACACCTTC. The full variable domain, with the rest looked up from reference TRBV29-1 and TRBJ1-2, is SAVISQKPSRDICQRGTSLTIQCQVDSQVTMMFWYRQQPGQSLTLIATANQGSEATYESGFVIDKFPISRPNLTFSTLTVSNMSPEDSSIYLCSVGTGFGYTFGSGTRLTVV.

The rearrangement links TRBV29-1 to TRBJ2-5; D is ambiguous. The CDR3 sequence is 14 residues long. V was cut by 2 bases and J by 5 bases, with 15 bases left in between. Germline-derived CDR1 and CDR2 are SQVTM and ANQGSEA. The CDR3 loop is CSVEHGEVAETQYF. As DNA, the CDR3 is TGCAGCGTTGAACACGGCGAGGTGGCGGAGACCCAGTACTTC.

The CDR3: CASSLLTSGANTGELFF. In nucleotides, the CDR3 is TGCGCCAGCAGCCTCTTAACTAGCGGCGCGAACACCGGGGAGCTGTTTTTT. The chain uses TRBV5-1 and TRBJ2-2; 8 bases are a match to TRBD2. Per germline, CDR1 SGHRS and CDR2 YFSETQ. The ends lost 4 bases at V and 0 bases at J; junction bases unmatched: 8. The CDR3 is 17 residues long.